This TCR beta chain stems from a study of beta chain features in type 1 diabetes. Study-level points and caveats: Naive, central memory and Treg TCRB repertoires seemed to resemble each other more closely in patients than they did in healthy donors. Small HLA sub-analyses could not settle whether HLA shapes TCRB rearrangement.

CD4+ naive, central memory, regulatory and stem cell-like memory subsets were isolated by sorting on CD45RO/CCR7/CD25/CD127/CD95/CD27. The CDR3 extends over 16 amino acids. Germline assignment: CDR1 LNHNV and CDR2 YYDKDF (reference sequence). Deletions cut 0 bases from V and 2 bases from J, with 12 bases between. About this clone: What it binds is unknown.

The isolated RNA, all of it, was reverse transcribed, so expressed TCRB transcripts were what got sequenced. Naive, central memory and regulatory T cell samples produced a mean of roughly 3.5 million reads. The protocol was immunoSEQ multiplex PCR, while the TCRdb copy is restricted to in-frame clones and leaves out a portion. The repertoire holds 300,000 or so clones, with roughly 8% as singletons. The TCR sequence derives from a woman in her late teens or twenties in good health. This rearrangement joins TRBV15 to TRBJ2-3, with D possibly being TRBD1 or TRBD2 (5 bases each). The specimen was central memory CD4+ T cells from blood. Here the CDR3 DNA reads TGTGCCACCAGCAGAGACCCGGGGCGGTCCACAGATACGCAGTATTTT. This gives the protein CATSRDPGRSTDTQYF.